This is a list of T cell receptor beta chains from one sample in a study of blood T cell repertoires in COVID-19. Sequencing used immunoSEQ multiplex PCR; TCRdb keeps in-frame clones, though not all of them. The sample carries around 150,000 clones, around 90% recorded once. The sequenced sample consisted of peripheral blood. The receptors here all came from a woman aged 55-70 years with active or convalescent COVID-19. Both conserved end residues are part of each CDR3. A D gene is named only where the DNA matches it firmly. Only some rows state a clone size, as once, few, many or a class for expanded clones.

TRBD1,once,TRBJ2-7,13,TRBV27,CASSLSGQGEQYF,TGTGCCAGCAGTTTATCGGGACAGGGCGAGCAGTACTTC
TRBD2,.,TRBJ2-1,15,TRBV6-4,CASSENSGGYNEQFF,TGTGCCAGCAGTGAGAATAGCGGGGGGTACAATGAGCAGTTCTTC
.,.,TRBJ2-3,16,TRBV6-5,CASSYSEGHTQDTQYF,TGTGCCAGCAGTTACTCGGAGGGTCACACCCAAGATACGCAGTATTTT
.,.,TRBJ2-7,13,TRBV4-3,CASSHLQPYEQYF,TGCGCCAGCAGCCATCTACAGCCTTACGAGCAGTACTTC
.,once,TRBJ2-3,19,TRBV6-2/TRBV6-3,CASTPRQGRKRGPWDTQYF,TGTGCCAGCACCCCCCGTCAGGGCCGCAAAAGGGGCCCGTGGGATACGCAGTATTTT
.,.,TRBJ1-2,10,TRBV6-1,CASSDAGYTF,TGTGCCAGCAGTGATGCGGGCTACACCTTC
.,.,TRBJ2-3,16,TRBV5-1,CASSLAADTSTDTQYF,TGCGCCAGCAGCTTGGCAGCGGATACTAGCACAGATACGCAGTATTTT
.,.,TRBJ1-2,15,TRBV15,CATSREGSPAYGYTF,TGTGCCACCAGCAGAGAGGGCTCCCCAGCCTATGGCTACACCTTC
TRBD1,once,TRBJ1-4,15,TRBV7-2,CASSSQGARYEKLFF,TGTGCCAGCAGCTCACAGGGGGCGAGATATGAAAAACTGTTTTTT
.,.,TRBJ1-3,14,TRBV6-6,CASSPRQSGNTIYF,TGTGCCAGCAGTCCCCGACAGTCCGGAAACACCATATATTTT
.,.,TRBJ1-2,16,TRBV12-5,CASAEWEQRNSYGYTF,TGTGCTAGTGCCGAATGGGAACAGCGGAACTCCTATGGCTACACCTTC
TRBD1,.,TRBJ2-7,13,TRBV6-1,CASSEDRVYEQYF,TGTGCCAGCAGTGAGGACAGGGTCTACGAGCAGTACTTC
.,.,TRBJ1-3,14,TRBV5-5,CASSLERAGNTIYF,TGTGCCAGCAGCTTGGAGCGGGCTGGAAACACCATATATTTT
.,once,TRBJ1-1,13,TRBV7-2,CASSTPGGTEAFF,TGTGCCAGCAGCACCCCGGGGGGCACTGAAGCTTTCTTT
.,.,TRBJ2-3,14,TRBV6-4,CASSVGAWTDTQYF,TGTGCCAGCAGCGTGGGGGCCTGGACAGATACGCAGTATTTT
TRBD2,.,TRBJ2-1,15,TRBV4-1,CASSPQRGGDNEQFF,TGCGCCAGCAGCCCCCAGCGGGGGGGAGACAATGAGCAGTTCTTC
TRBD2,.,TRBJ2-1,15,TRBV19,CASSILAGGPDEQFF,TGTGCCAGTAGTATTTTGGCGGGGGGGCCGGATGAGCAGTTCTTC
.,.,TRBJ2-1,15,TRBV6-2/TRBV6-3,CASSYMGGAYNEQFF,TGTGCCAGCAGTTACATGGGGGGGGCGTACAATGAGCAGTTCTTC
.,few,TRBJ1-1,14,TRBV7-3,CASSLTGVGTEAFF,TGTGCCAGCAGCTTAACAGGGGTGGGCACTGAAGCTTTCTTT
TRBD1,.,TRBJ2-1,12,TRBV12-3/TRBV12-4,CASSSQGAPQFF,TGTGCCAGCAGTTCGCAGGGGGCGCCGCAGTTCTTC
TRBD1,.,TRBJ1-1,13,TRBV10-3,CAIRPTGGMEAFF,TGTGCCATCAGACCGACAGGGGGAATGGAAGCTTTCTTT
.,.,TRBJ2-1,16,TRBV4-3,CASSQEGAPTYNEQFF,TGCGCCAGCAGCCAAGAAGGAGCTCCGACCTACAATGAGCAGTTCTTC
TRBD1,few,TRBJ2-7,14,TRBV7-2,CASSPRQGAIEQYF,TGTGCCAGCAGTCCACGACAGGGGGCAATTGAGCAGTACTTC
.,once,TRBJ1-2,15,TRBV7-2,CASSPRGGPNYGYTF,TGTGCCAGCAGCCCCCGTGGAGGGCCTAACTATGGCTACACCTTC
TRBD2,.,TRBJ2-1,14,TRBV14,CASSQDQLAFEQFF,TGTGCCAGCAGCCAAGATCAACTAGCGTTTGAGCAGTTCTTC
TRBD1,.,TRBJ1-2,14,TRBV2,CASRGTGGTYGYTF,TGTGCCAGCAGGGGGACAGGGGGGACCTATGGCTACACCTTC
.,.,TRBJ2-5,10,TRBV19,CATGRETQYF,TGTGCCACTGGGAGAGAGACCCAGTACTTC
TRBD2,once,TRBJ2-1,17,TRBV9,CASSVSPGGNQHNEQFF,TGTGCCAGCAGCGTATCCCCGGGGGGAAACCAGCACAATGAGCAGTTCTTC
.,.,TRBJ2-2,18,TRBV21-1,CASSLRKGLAGFDGELFF,TGTGCCAGCAGCCTCCGAAAGGGGCTAGCGGGGTTTGACGGGGAGCTGTTTTTT
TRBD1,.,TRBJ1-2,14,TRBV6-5,CASSYFKQGNGYTF,TGTGCCAGCAGTTACTTTAAACAGGGGAATGGCTACACCTTC
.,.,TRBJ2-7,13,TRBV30,CAWTQKSYYEQYF,TGTGCCTGGACCCAAAAATCCTACTACGAGCAGTACTTC
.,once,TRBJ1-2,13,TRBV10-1,CASRQGLDGGYTF,TGCGCCAGCCGGCAGGGGCTCGATGGGGGCTACACCTTC
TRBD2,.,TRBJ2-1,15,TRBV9,CASSFVGGGADEQFF,TGTGCCAGCAGCTTTGTGGGCGGGGGGGCAGATGAGCAGTTCTTC
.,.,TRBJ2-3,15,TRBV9,CASSAWNAGTDTQYF,TGTGCCAGCAGCGCATGGAACGCGGGCACAGATACGCAGTATTTT
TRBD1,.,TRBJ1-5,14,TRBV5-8,CASTGQGVGQPQHF,TGTGCCAGCACCGGACAGGGGGTGGGACAGCCCCAGCATTTT
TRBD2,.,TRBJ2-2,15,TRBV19,CASRRGLTGTGELFF,TGTGCCAGTAGGCGGGGACTAACCGGGACCGGGGAGCTGTTTTTT
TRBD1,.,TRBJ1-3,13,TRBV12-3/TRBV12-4,CASSGQAGNTIYF,TGTGCCAGCAGCGGACAGGCTGGAAACACCATATATTTT
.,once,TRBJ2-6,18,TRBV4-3,CASSQDHGYHSGANVLTF,TGCGCCAGCAGCCAAGATCACGGGTATCACTCTGGGGCCAACGTCCTGACTTTC
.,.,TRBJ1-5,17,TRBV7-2,CASSLFPPRGNNQPQHF,TGTGCCAGCAGCTTATTTCCCCCCAGAGGCAACAATCAGCCCCAGCATTTT
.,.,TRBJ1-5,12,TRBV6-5,CASRTVGGAQHF,TGTGCCAGTAGGACAGTTGGGGGGGCCCAGCATTTT
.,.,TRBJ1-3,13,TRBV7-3,CASLQVRGNTIYF,TGTGCCAGCTTACAGGTACGTGGAAACACCATATATTTT
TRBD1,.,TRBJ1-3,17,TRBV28,CASSLWGLQGAGNTIYF,TGTGCCAGCAGTTTATGGGGGCTACAGGGGGCTGGAAACACCATATATTTT
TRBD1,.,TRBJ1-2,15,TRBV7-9,CASSEVEGAQGGYTF,TGTGCCAGCAGTGAAGTGGAGGGGGCGCAGGGTGGCTACACCTTC
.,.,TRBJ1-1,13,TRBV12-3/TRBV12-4,CASRDLGGTEAFF,TGTGCCAGCAGGGACTTGGGAGGCACTGAAGCTTTCTTT
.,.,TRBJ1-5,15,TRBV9,CASSVAGETGQPQHF,TGTGCCAGCAGCGTAGCCGGGGAAACGGGGCAGCCCCAGCATTTT
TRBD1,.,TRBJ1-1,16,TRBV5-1,CASSLLAGGSNTEAFF,TGCGCCAGCAGCTTGTTAGCAGGGGGCTCGAACACTGAAGCTTTCTTT
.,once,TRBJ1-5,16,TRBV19,CASSLAEGLSNQPQHF,TGTGCCAGTAGTCTCGCTGAGGGTTTGAGCAATCAGCCCCAGCATTTT
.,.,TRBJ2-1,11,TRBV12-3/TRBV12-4,CASSERGHQFF,TGTGCCAGCAGTGAAAGGGGACACCAGTTCTTC
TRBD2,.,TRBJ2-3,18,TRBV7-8,CASSRGLAGGLLTDTQYF,TGTGCCAGCAGTCGGGGACTAGCGGGGGGGCTCCTCACAGATACGCAGTATTTT
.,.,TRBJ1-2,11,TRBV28,CASRIGGGYTF,TGTGCCAGCAGGATCGGGGGTGGCTACACCTTC
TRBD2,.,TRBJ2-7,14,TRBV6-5,CASSYTREGYEQYF,TGTGCCAGCAGTTACACCCGGGAGGGGTACGAGCAGTACTTC
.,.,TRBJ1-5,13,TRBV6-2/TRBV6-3,CASSDSELQPQHF,TGTGCCAGCAGCGACAGTGAATTACAGCCCCAGCATTTT
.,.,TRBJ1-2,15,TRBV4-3,CASSQEGAKGSGYTF,TGCGCCAGCAGCCAAGAGGGGGCGAAAGGGTCTGGCTACACCTTC
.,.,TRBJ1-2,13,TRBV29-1,CSVGADTDYGYTF,TGCAGCGTTGGCGCGGATACGGATTATGGCTACACCTTC